This T cell receptor (beta chain) was sequenced for a study of T cells in Graves' hyperthyroidism and ophthalmopathy. Broader study findings: Ophthalmopathy was predicted by the model a median of roughly 6.6 months ahead of onset. Peripheral blood also featured most of the thyroid clonotypes expanded above 0.001.

This clonotype was seen many times. Its antigen is currently unknown. There were TCR beta CDR3 regions amplified from RNA transcripts. The TCR CDR3 was amplified in a first-round RT-PCR using the HTBI primer set. TCRdb redid the calling of the multiplex PCR reads with MiXCR, one entry per CDR3 protein. This sample has fewer than 800,000 distinct CDR3 sequences; about 17% occur once, and the top ten carry around 7.7%. Stable Graves' hyperthyroidism denoted no ophthalmopathy progression over 18 months. Between the trimmed V and J ends, which lost 1 base and 5 bases, there was a span of 5 bases. Germline V lookup: CDR1 LGHDT, CDR2 YNNKEL (reference sequence). The CDR3 sequence is 12 residues long.

The chain carries TRBV3-1 and TRBJ1-1, with unresolved D. Sequenced input: blood. The receptor's source is a man aged 18 to 29 with Graves' hyperthyroidism. CDR3 DNA sequence: TGTGCCAGCAGCCAAGTGGGGACTGAAGCTTTCTTT. This codes for CASSQVGTEAFF.